A selection of T cell receptor beta chains follows, all from one sample in a study of CD4 T cells in relation to SARS-CoV-2 and coronaviruses. These receptors have no identified antigens. Profiling relied on immunoSEQ multiplex PCR, and the TCRdb table lists in-frame clones only, not all of them. The data hold some 43,000 clones, with approximately 80% observed a single time. The material sequenced was naive CD4+ T cells from PBMCs, cultured in vitro. The receptors come from an adult with COVID-19. Both conserved end residues are part of each CDR3. D genes are given only for firm matches. A row's size may be missing; if present it is once, few, many or a size class.

V gene: TRBV3-1/TRBV3-2
clone size: .
D gene: .
J gene: TRBJ2-2
CDR3 protein: CASSQAQNGELFF
CDR3 DNA: TGTGCCAGCAGCCAAGCTCAGAACGGGGAGCTGTTTTTT

V gene: TRBV5-4
clone size: .
D gene: TRBD1
J gene: TRBJ2-7
CDR3 protein: CASSGKTGVQYF
CDR3 DNA: TGTGCCAGCAGCGGGAAGACAGGGGTGCAGTACTTC

V gene: TRBV11-2
clone size: few
D gene: TRBD2
J gene: TRBJ2-1
CDR3 protein: CASSQTGTRSSYNEQFF
CDR3 DNA: TGTGCCAGCAGCCAAACCGGGACTAGGAGCTCCTACAATGAGCAGTTCTTC

V gene: TRBV6-5
clone size: .
D gene: .
J gene: TRBJ2-6
CDR3 protein: CASSYSGANVLTF
CDR3 DNA: TGTGCCAGCAGTTACTCTGGGGCCAACGTCCTGACTTTC

V gene: TRBV5-6
clone size: .
D gene: .
J gene: TRBJ2-6
CDR3 protein: CASSFYGGANVLTF
CDR3 DNA: TGTGCCAGCAGCTTTTACGGTGGGGCCAACGTCCTGACTTTC

V gene: TRBV19
clone size: .
D gene: TRBD1
J gene: TRBJ1-2
CDR3 protein: CASSISSRGQPTYGYTF
CDR3 DNA: TGTGCCAGTAGTATATCTTCGAGGGGGCAGCCGACCTATGGCTACACCTTC

V gene: TRBV18
clone size: once
D gene: .
J gene: TRBJ2-7
CDR3 protein: CASSPPSYEQYF
CDR3 DNA: TGTGCCAGCTCACCACCCTCCTACGAGCAGTACTTC

V gene: TRBV28
clone size: few
D gene: TRBD1
J gene: TRBJ2-7
CDR3 protein: CASRPRQGNPPYEQYF
CDR3 DNA: TGTGCCAGCAGACCCAGACAGGGAAACCCTCCCTACGAGCAGTACTTC

V gene: TRBV9
clone size: once
D gene: TRBD2
J gene: TRBJ2-1
CDR3 protein: CASSGTSGMGNEQFF
CDR3 DNA: TGTGCCAGCAGCGGAACTAGCGGGATGGGCAATGAGCAGTTCTTC

V gene: TRBV14
clone size: .
D gene: TRBD2
J gene: TRBJ2-7
CDR3 protein: CASSPTPGLAGGGRNNEQYF
CDR3 DNA: TGTGCCAGCAGTCCTACACCGGGACTAGCGGGAGGAGGACGAAACAACGAGCAGTACTTC

V gene: TRBV6-4
clone size: .
D gene: .
J gene: TRBJ1-2
CDR3 protein: CASSDSAGSNYGYTF
CDR3 DNA: TGTGCCAGCAGTGACTCGGCAGGCTCTAACTATGGCTACACCTTC

V gene: TRBV30
clone size: .
D gene: .
J gene: TRBJ1-6
CDR3 protein: CAWSVPAQGSPLHF
CDR3 DNA: TGTGCCTGGAGTGTACCAGCTCAAGGGTCACCCCTCCACTTT

V gene: TRBV11-1
clone size: few
D gene: TRBD1
J gene: TRBJ1-1
CDR3 protein: CASSLTGGFLGAFF
CDR3 DNA: TGTGCCAGCAGCCTGACAGGGGGTTTTCTCGGAGCTTTCTTT

V gene: TRBV9
clone size: .
D gene: TRBD2
J gene: TRBJ2-7
CDR3 protein: CASSAGASGIYSPYEQYF
CDR3 DNA: TGTGCCAGCAGCGCCGGGGCTAGCGGGATTTATTCGCCCTACGAGCAGTACTTC

V gene: TRBV2
clone size: .
D gene: TRBD1
J gene: TRBJ2-5
CDR3 protein: CASIGQGGETQYF
CDR3 DNA: TGTGCCAGCATCGGACAGGGGGGAGAGACCCAGTACTTC

V gene: TRBV7-8
clone size: .
D gene: TRBD2
J gene: TRBJ2-7
CDR3 protein: CASSLEGPLRGGMYEQYF
CDR3 DNA: TGTGCCAGCAGCTTAGAGGGCCCGTTGAGGGGAGGGATGTACGAGCAGTACTTC

V gene: TRBV25-1
clone size: once
D gene: TRBD1
J gene: TRBJ2-1
CDR3 protein: CATGTGQSYNEQFF
CDR3 DNA: TGTGCCACCGGGACAGGCCAATCCTACAATGAGCAGTTCTTC

V gene: TRBV3-1/TRBV3-2
clone size: .
D gene: .
J gene: TRBJ1-1
CDR3 protein: CASSQEVPGVTEAFF
CDR3 DNA: TGTGCCAGCAGCCAAGAAGTTCCAGGGGTCACTGAAGCTTTCTTT

V gene: TRBV18
clone size: once
D gene: .
J gene: TRBJ1-2
CDR3 protein: CASSPSEGYGYTF
CDR3 DNA: TGTGCCAGCTCACCCTCGGAAGGGTATGGCTACACCTTC

V gene: TRBV6-5
clone size: .
D gene: .
J gene: TRBJ1-5
CDR3 protein: CASSTGNQPQHF
CDR3 DNA: TGTGCCAGCTCGACGGGCAATCAGCCCCAGCATTTT

V gene: TRBV3-1/TRBV3-2
clone size: .
D gene: .
J gene: TRBJ2-7
CDR3 protein: CASTHSGYEQYF
CDR3 DNA: TGTGCCAGCACCCACTCGGGGTACGAGCAGTACTTC

V gene: TRBV12-3/TRBV12-4
clone size: .
D gene: .
J gene: TRBJ1-2
CDR3 protein: CASSSRSNYGYTF
CDR3 DNA: TGTGCCAGCAGTAGCAGGAGTAACTATGGCTACACCTTC

V gene: TRBV7-2
clone size: .
D gene: TRBD2
J gene: TRBJ2-3
CDR3 protein: CASSIRLADTQYF
CDR3 DNA: TGTGCCAGCAGCATCCGACTAGCGGATACGCAGTATTTT

V gene: TRBV20-1
clone size: .
D gene: TRBD2
J gene: TRBJ2-3
CDR3 protein: CSASNSGRADTQYF
CDR3 DNA: TGCAGTGCTAGTAATAGCGGGAGAGCAGATACGCAGTATTTT

V gene: TRBV7-9
clone size: .
D gene: .
J gene: TRBJ2-1
CDR3 protein: CASSLARPASWEQDEQFF
CDR3 DNA: TGTGCCAGCAGCTTAGCGAGGCCCGCTAGCTGGGAACAGGATGAGCAGTTCTTC

V gene: TRBV5-4
clone size: .
D gene: .
J gene: TRBJ2-1
CDR3 protein: CASSLFRTEQFF
CDR3 DNA: TGTGCCAGCAGCTTGTTCCGGACGGAGCAGTTCTTC

V gene: TRBV3-1/TRBV3-2
clone size: .
D gene: .
J gene: TRBJ2-7
CDR3 protein: CASSQANGPGYEQYF
CDR3 DNA: TGTGCCAGCAGCCAAGCAAACGGTCCGGGCTACGAGCAGTACTTC

V gene: TRBV5-1
clone size: .
D gene: .
J gene: TRBJ2-1
CDR3 protein: CASSLAEVVSLNEQFF
CDR3 DNA: TGCGCCAGCAGCTTAGCCGAGGTCGTCAGCCTTAATGAGCAGTTCTTC